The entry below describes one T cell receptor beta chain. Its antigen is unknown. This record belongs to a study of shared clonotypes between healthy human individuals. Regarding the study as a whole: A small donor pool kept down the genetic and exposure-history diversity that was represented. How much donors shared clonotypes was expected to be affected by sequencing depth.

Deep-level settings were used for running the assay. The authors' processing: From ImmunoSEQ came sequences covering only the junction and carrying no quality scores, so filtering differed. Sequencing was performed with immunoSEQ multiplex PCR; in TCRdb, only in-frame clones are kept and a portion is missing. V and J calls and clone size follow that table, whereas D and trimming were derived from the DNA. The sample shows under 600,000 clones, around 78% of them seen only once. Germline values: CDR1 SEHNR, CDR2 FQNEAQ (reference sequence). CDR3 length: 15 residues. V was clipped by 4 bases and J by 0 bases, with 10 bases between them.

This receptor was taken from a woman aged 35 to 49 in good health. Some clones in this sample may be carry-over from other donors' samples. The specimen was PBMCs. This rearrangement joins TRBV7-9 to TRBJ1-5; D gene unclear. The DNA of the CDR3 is TGTGCCAGCAGCTACCTGCGATATAGCAATCAGCCCCAGCATTTT. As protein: CASSYLRYSNQPQHF.